The following is a T cell receptor (beta chain) sequence with its context. The data were obtained in a study of blood T cell repertoires in COVID-19. The wider study: There were acute and convalescent COVID-19 samples, and they came from the United States, Italy and Spain. PBMCs, B-cell-depleted T cells, or T cells were the source of the cDNA or gDNA that made up the material.

Original methodology: Counts of nucleated cells, estimated from reference gene primer amplification, were obtained. Data came from immunoSEQ multiplex PCR; TCRdb stores just in-frame clones and leaves some out. V and J calls and clone size are copied from that table; D and trimming were computed from the DNA. The repertoire holds about 150,000 clones, 87% seen once, with about 4% in the top ten. CDR3 length: 15 residues. The germline V gene encodes CDR1 ENHRY and CDR2 SYGVKD. V was pared by 2 bases and J by 8 bases, with 7 bases of the junction left unmatched. V gene TRBV10-3 combines with J gene TRBJ1-5; 9 nucleotides match TRBD1. This clonotype was obtained from a woman in her fifties or sixties with active or convalescent COVID-19. What was sequenced was peripheral blood. This chain's CDR3 is CAISEEGTGFKPQHF. DNA of the CDR3: TGTGCCATCAGTGAGGAGGGGACAGGGTTTAAGCCCCAGCATTTT.